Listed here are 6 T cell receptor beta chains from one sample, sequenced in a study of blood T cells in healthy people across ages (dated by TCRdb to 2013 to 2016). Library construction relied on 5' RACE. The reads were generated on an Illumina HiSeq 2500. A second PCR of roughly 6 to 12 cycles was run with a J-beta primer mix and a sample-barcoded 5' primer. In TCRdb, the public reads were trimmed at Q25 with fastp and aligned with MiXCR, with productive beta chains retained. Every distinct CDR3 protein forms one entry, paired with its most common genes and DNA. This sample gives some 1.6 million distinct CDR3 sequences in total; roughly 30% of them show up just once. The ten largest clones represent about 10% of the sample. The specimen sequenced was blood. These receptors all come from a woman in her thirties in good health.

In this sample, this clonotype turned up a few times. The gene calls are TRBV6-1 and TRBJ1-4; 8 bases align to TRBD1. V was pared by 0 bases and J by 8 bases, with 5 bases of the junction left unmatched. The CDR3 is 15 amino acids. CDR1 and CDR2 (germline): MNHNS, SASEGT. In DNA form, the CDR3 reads TGTGCCAGCAGTGAAGCGAACAGGGGGTCGGAAAAACTGTTTTTT. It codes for CASSEANRGSEKLFF.

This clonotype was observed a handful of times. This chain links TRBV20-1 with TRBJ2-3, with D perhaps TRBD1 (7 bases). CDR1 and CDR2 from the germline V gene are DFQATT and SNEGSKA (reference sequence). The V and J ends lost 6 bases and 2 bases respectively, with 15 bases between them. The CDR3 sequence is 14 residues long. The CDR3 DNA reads TGCAGTGCCCCGCAGGGGGACTTCACAGATACGCAGTATTTT. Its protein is CSAPQGDFTDTQYF.

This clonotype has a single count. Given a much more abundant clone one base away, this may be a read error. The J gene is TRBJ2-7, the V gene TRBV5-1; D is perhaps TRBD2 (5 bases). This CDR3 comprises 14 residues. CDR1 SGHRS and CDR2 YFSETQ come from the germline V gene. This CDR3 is CVSSLASGLYEQYF. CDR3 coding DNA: TGCGTCAGCAGCTTGGCCAGCGGCCTCTACGAGCAGTACTTC.

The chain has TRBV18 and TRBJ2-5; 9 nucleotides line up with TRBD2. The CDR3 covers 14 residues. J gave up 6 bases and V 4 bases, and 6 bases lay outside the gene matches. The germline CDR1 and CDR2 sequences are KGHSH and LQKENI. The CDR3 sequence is CASSRGRAEQTQYF. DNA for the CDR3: TGTGCCAGCTCACGCGGGAGGGCCGAACAGACCCAGTACTTC.

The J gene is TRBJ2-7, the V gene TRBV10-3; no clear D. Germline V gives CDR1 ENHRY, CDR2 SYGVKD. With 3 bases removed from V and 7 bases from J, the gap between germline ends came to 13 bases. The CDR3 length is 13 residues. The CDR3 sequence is CAISEDPVGEQYF. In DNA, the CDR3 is TGTGCCATCAGTGAAGATCCCGTGGGGGAGCAGTACTTC.

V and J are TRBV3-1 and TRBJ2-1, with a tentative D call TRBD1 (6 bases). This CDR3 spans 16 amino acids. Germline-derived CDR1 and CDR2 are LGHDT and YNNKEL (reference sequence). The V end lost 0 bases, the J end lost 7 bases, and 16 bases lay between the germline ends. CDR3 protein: CASSQDLGQAWNEQFF. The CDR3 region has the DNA TGTGCCAGCAGCCAAGATCTGGGACAAGCCTGGAATGAGCAGTTCTTC.